This note documents a single T cell receptor (beta chain) sequence. Its antigen is unknown. The data were produced by immunoSEQ multiplex PCR, yet TCRdb's version contains in-frame clones alone and is incomplete. The data hold over a million clones, with roughly 97% observed a single time. The data were taken from a study of shared clonotypes between healthy human individuals. At the level of the study: Each donor's CD4 naive and CD4 memory cells filled three plates apiece, CD8 naive two, and CD8 memory one. Study outcomes and limitations: Between a few donors, naive CD4 clonotypes were shared at a level of roughly 5.5%.

Sequencing was performed on naive CD4+ T cells sorted from blood. Subset reported: CD45RA+ positively selected. The sequence was obtained from a man under 40 in good health.

This chain's CDR3 is CASSLNSLTTDEQFF. The CDR3 DNA follows: TGTGCCAGCAGCTTAAATAGCCTTACAACGGATGAGCAGTTCTTC. The chain is built from TRBV7-9 and TRBJ2-1; no reliable D call. Germline V lookup: CDR1 SEHNR, CDR2 FQNEAQ (reference sequence). The CDR3 has 15 amino acids. Trimming left V 2 bases short and J 8 bases short, with 16 bases between.